This T cell receptor (beta chain) came from a study of T cells in Graves' hyperthyroidism and ophthalmopathy. V was trimmed by 5 bases and J by 4 bases, leaving 8 bases between them. There are 13 residues in the CDR3. This clonotype was seen repeatedly, ten times or more. RNA transcripts were the template for amplifying TCR beta CDR3 regions. Primed by the HTBI set, a first-round RT-PCR was run on the TCR CDR3. TCRdb used MiXCR to reprocess the multiplex PCR reads, holding one entry per CDR3 protein. This table has hundreds of thousands of distinct CDR3 sequences, about an eighth appearing once. This clonotype originated in a woman between 40 and 55 years old with Graves' ophthalmopathy. V usage is TRBV12-3 or TRBV12-4 and J usage is TRBJ1-4; D ambiguous. The specimen sequenced was blood. CDR3 in amino acids: CASSPGFNEKLFF. DNA of the CDR3: TGTGCCAGCAGTCCGGGATTTAATGAAAAACTGTTTTTT.